The present entry profiles one T cell receptor beta chain with its context. Its antigen is still unknown. The PCR employed 60 Vbeta primers together with 13 Jbeta primers. Using immunoSEQ multiplex PCR, the repertoire was profiled, and TCRdb retains in-frame clones only, with some absent. This repertoire shows under 200,000 clones, about 81% found once; its top ten account for about 0.8%. This entry is derived from a study of cytomegalovirus exposure and HLA in healthy donors. Study information: Genotyping of about 400 donors showed that roughly 83% belonged to the Caucasian-associated ancestry cluster.

Samples came from healthy bone marrow donors. Study-wide results and limits: Researchers reportedly found TCR beta sequences accurately predicted most subjects' HLA-A and HLA-B alleles.

From germline, CDR1 is MNHEY and CDR2 SVGAGI. This CDR3 region has 13 residues. The sequencing sample was made of PBMCs. This clonotype originated in a woman in her late teens or twenties in good health and CMV-seronegative. The gene calls are TRBV6-5 and TRBJ2-5; TRBD1 matches at 8 bases. The last part of the DNA fits TRBJ2-7 better; the J call may be wrong. The CDR3 coding sequence is TGTGCCAGCAGCCTACAGGGGGCCTACGAGCAGTACTTC. Translated: CASSLQGAYEQYF.